Listed here is a single T cell receptor (beta chain). With no exception, relapse followed autologous stem cell transplantation in all patients, and brentuximab vedotin exposure varied. This specimen comes from a study of PD-1 blockade in classical Hodgkin lymphoma. Sequencing was performed with immunoSEQ multiplex PCR; in TCRdb, only in-frame clones are kept and a portion is missing. This repertoire shows 90,000 to 100,000 clones, approximately 92% found once; its top ten account for approximately 2.8%. Trimming removed 5 bases from V and 3 bases from J; junction bases left unmatched: 9. Germline-derived CDR1 and CDR2 are SGHRS and YFSETQ. The CDR3 consists of 15 residues.

This TCR derives from a human donor with classical Hodgkin lymphoma. The gene calls are TRBV5-1 and TRBJ2-7, with 9 bases matching TRBD2. Sequences were derived from peripheral blood mononuclear cells (PBMCs), sampled at baseline. The CDR3 nucleotides are TGCGCCAGCAGATCGGTAGCGGGAGAGTTCTACGAGCAGTACTTC. It translates to CASRSVAGEFYEQYF.